The 9 T cell receptor beta chains listed next were all sequenced from one sample in a study of CD8+CD57+ T cells in acquired aplastic anemia. Genomic DNA, serving as template, underwent TCR beta VDJ and CDR3 profiling. TCRdb re-derived calls from the reads in MiXCR, one entry per CDR3 protein. The top ten hold approximately 62% of the sample, which has roughly 86,000 distinct CDR3 sequences, 40% to 55% seen once. The sample was sorted CD4+, CD8+, or CD8+CD57+ T cells (not recorded which) from PBMCs. These receptors all come from a human donor in good health, serving as a control.

This clonotype was recorded many times. This sequence joins TRBV7-8 and TRBJ1-2; D ambiguous. V lost 10 bases, J lost 4 bases, and 7 bases lay in between. The germline CDR1 and CDR2 sequences are SGHVS and FQNEAQ. The CDR3 totals 10 residues. The CDR3 DNA reads TGTGCCACCGACACCTATGGCTACACCTTC. Its translation is CATDTYGYTF.

V and J are TRBV10-3 and TRBJ2-1, with a weak D call TRBD2 (5 bases). Germline CDR1 and CDR2: ENHRY and SYGVKD. The CDR3 extends over 17 amino acids. V was trimmed by 0 bases and J by 5 bases, leaving 17 bases between them. The CDR3 loop is CAISESKGSGGNNEQFF. The CDR3 bases are TGTGCCATCAGTGAGTCGAAGGGAAGCGGCGGAAACAATGAGCAGTTCTTC.

Concerning this clonotype itself: Relative to the germline gene, one junction end is altered; a read error may explain this. This sequence joins TRBV7-7 and TRBJ1-5; the D is unclear. This CDR3 has 13 amino acids. Germline values: CDR1 SSHAT, CDR2 FNYEAQ (reference sequence). Here the CDR3 reads CASSLASDQPQHF. CDR3 coding DNA: TGTGCTAGCAGCTTAGCGTCGGATCAGCCCCAGCATTTT.

This clonotype appeared once. The rearrangement links TRBV29-1 to TRBJ2-7; D may match TRBD1 or TRBD2 (5 bases each). Germline assignment: CDR1 SQVTM and CDR2 ANQGSEA. With 4 bases removed from V and 0 bases from J, the gap between germline ends came to 13 bases. This CDR3 contains 14 residues. The CDR3 protein is CSVVRDPSSYEQYF. The CDR3 bases are TGCAGCGTTGTGAGGGACCCGAGCTCCTACGAGCAGTACTTC.

V usage is TRBV30 and J usage is TRBJ1-1; maybe TRBD1 (5 bases). The CDR3 runs 13 residues. The V gene's germline CDR1 is GTSNPN and CDR2 SVGIG (reference sequence). Trimming stripped 5 bases from V and 0 bases from J, with 10 bases between. CDR3 DNA: TGTGCCTGGGGGGACGGCATGAACACTGAAGCTTTCTTT. Residues: CAWGDGMNTEAFF.

This rearrangement joins TRBV19 to TRBJ1-3; TRBD1 matches at 7 bases. Germline trimming cut 9 bases from V and 0 bases from J; bases unmatched to any gene: 11. Germline-derived CDR1 and CDR2 are LNHDA and SQIVND (reference sequence). CDR3 length: 16 amino acids. The CDR3 loop reads CASKGQDSHSGNTIYF. In DNA, the CDR3 is TGTGCCAGCAAAGGACAGGATAGCCACTCTGGAAACACCATATATTTT. Based on the CDR3 plus reference TRBV19 and TRBJ1-3, the full variable domain is DGGITQSPKYLFRKEGQNVTLSCEQNLNHDAMYWYRQDPGQGLRLIYYSQIVNDFQKGDIAEGYSVSREKKESFPLTVTSAQKNPTAFYLCASKGQDSHSGNTIYFGEGSWLTVV.

Details on this clonotype: This sequence may be a read error, since a much larger clone differs from it by one base. The rearrangement joins TRBV5-1 to TRBJ2-3; D tentatively reads TRBD1 or TRBD2 (5 bases each). The CDR3 covers 14 residues. Germline-derived CDR1 and CDR2 are SGHRS and YFSETQ. CDR3 nucleotides: TGCGCCAGCAGCTTGACGGGGCTAGGGGATACGCGGTATTTT. It encodes CASSLTGLGDTRYF.

Comment on this clonotype: A read error may produce the germline difference seen at one junction end. The V and J genes are TRBV2 and TRBJ1-2, with D perhaps TRBD1 (5 bases). Germline lookup yields CDR1 SNHLY and CDR2 FYNNEI. CDR3 length equals 13 residues. The DNA of the CDR3 is TGTGCCACCAGTGAAGGGACTAACCATGGCTACACCTTC. Translated, it gives CATSEGTNHGYTF. The entire variable domain, with the rest obtained from reference TRBV2 and TRBJ1-2, is as follows: EPEVTQTPSHQVTQMGQEVILRCVPISNHLYFYWYRQILGQKVEFLVSFYNNEISEKSEIFDDQFSVERPDGSNFTLKIRSTKLEDSAMYFCATSEGTNHGYTFGSGTRLTVV.

The rearrangement links TRBV6-1 to TRBJ1-2; the D gene is possibly TRBD1 (6 bases). Trimming took 6 bases from V and 6 from J, leaving 26 bases between them. The CDR3 sequence is 17 residues long. The germline V gene encodes CDR1 MNHNS and CDR2 SASEGT. The CDR3 nucleotides read TGTGCCAGCAGCGAGCAGGGGAATCGGGTCCCGTACCATGGCTACACCTTC. This encodes CASSEQGNRVPYHGYTF.